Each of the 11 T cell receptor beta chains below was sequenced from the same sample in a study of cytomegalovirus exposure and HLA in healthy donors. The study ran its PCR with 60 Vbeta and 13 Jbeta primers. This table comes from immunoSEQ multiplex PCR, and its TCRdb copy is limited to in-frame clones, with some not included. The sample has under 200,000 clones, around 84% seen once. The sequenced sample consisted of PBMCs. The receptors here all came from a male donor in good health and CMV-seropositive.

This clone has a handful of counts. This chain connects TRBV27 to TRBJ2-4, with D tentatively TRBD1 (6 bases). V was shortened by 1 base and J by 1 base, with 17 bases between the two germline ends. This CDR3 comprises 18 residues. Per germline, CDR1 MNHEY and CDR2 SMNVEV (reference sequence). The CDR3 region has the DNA TGTGCCAGCAGTTTATACGGGCCCGGAAGGGGGGCCAAAAACATTCAGTACTTC. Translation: CASSLYGPGRGAKNIQYF.

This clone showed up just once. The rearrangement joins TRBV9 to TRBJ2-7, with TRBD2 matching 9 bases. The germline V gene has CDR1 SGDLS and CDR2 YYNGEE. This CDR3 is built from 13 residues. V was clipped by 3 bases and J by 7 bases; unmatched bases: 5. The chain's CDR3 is CASSAQTSGEQYF. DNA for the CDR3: TGTGCCAGCAGCGCCCAGACTAGCGGTGAGCAGTACTTC.

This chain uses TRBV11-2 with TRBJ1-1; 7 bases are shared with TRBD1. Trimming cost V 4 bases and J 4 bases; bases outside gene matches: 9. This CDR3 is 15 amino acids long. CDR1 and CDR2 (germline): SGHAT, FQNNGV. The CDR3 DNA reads TGTGCCAGCAGCTACCTCCGTGGGGACAGCACTGAAGCTTTCTTT. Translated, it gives CASSYLRGDSTEAFF.

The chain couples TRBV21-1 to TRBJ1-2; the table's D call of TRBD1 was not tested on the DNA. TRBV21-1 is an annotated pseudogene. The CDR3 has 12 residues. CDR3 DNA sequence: TGTGCCAGTCACCGGGACAGGGGCGGCTACACCTTC. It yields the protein CASHRDRGGYTF.

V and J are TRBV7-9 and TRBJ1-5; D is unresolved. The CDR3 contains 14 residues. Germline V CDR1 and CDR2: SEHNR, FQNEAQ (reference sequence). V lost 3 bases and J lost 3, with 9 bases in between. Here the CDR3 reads CASSLLSVNQPQHF. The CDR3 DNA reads TGTGCCAGCAGCTTGTTGAGTGTCAATCAGCCCCAGCATTTT.

This chain's CDR3 is CATGQGAIGYTF. As DNA, the CDR3 is TGTGCCACGGGACAGGGGGCGATTGGCTACACCTTC. The chain is built from TRBV19 and TRBJ1-2, with TRBD1 identical over 12 bases. The germline V gene encodes CDR1 LNHDA and CDR2 SQIVND (reference sequence). This CDR3 comprises 12 residues. V lost 10 bases and J lost 7; bases outside the gene matches: 4.

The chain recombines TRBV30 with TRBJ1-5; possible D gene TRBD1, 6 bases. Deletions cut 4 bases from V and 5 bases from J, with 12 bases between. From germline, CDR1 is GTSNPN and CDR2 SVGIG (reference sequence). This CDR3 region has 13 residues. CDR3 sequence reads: CAWTRGQHQPQHF. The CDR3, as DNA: TGTGCCTGGACCCGAGGACAGCATCAGCCCCAGCATTTT.

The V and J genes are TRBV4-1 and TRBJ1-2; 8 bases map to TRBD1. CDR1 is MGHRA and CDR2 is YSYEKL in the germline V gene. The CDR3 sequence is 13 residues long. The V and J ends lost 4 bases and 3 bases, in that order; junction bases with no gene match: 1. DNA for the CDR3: TGCGCCAGCAGCCTGACAGGGGACTATGGCTACACCTTC. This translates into CASSLTGDYGYTF.

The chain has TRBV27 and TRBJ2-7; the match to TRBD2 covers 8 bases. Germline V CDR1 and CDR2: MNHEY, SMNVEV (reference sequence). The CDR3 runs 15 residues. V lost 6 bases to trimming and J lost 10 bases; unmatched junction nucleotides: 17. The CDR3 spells CASSSHNIGLALQYF. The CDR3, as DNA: TGTGCCAGCAGCTCACATAACATAGGACTAGCTCTTCAGTACTTC.

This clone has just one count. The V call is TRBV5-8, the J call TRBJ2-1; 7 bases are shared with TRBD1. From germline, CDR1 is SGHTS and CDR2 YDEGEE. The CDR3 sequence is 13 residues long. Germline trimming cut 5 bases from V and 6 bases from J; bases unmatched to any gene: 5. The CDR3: CASSSDRINEQFF. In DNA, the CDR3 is TGTGCCAGCAGTTCGGACAGGATCAATGAGCAGTTCTTC.

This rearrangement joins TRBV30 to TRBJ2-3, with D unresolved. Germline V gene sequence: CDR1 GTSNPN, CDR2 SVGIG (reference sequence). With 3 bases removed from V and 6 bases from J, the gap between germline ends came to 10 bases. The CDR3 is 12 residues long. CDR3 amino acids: CAWSAQLDTQYF. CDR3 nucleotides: TGTGCCTGGAGCGCCCAACTCGATACGCAGTATTTT.